The 28 T cell receptor beta chains reported below all come from one sample, sequenced in a study of blood T cell repertoires in COVID-19. Some clones are missing from TCRdb's copy, which holds only in-frame ones; the method was immunoSEQ multiplex PCR. The data contain around 390,000 clones, roughly 89% of them singletons. Source material: PBMCs or T cells enriched from blood (not recorded which). These receptors came from a woman aged 45 to 65 who had recovered from COVID-19.

The V and J genes are TRBV6-2 or TRBV6-3 and TRBJ1-2; D gene unclear. The V end was cut by 1 base, the J end by 2 bases, with 11 bases between. The length of the CDR3 is 15 residues. Germline loops: CDR1 MNHEY, CDR2 SVGEGT. CDR3: CASSYFGVINYGYTF. The CDR3 DNA reads as TGTGCCAGCAGTTACTTCGGAGTTATCAACTATGGCTACACCTTC.

The chain uses TRBV4-1 and TRBJ2-1; 7 bases are a match to TRBD1. Germline CDR1 reads MGHRA; CDR2 reads YSYEKL. The CDR3 length is 14 residues. The V and J ends lost 2 bases and 8 bases, in that order; junction bases with no gene match: 6. CDR3 nucleotides: TGCGCCAGCAGCCAACCGACAGGGTTCGATGAGCAGTTCTTC. Translation gives CASSQPTGFDEQFF.

The chain has TRBV4-3 and TRBJ2-1; the D is unclear. The CDR3 is 16 residues long. Trimming cost V 1 base and J 6 bases, with 16 bases left between them. In germline, CDR1 is LGHNA, CDR2 YSLEER. The CDR3 region is CASSQVPGPLFNEQFF. In DNA, the CDR3 is TGCGCCAGCAGCCAAGTTCCAGGCCCCCTTTTCAATGAGCAGTTCTTC.

This chain uses TRBV28 with TRBJ1-2; D possibly corresponds to TRBD1 (5 bases). The CDR3 has 14 residues. Trimming took off 7 bases at V and 0 bases at J, with 12 bases between the two ends. CDR1 is MDHEN and CDR2 is SYDVKM in the germline V gene. The CDR3 loop is CASNRGITNYGYTF. The CDR3 DNA reads TGTGCCAGCAACCGGGGGATTACTAACTATGGCTACACCTTC.

The V and J genes are TRBV5-1 and TRBJ2-7, with a weak D call TRBD2 (6 bases). This CDR3 has 15 residues. Trimming left V 0 bases short and J 11 bases short, with 21 bases between. In germline, CDR1 is SGHRS, CDR2 YFSETQ. The chain's CDR3 is CASSLDITPPRGKYF. In nucleotides, the CDR3 is TGCGCCAGCAGCTTGGACATCACCCCTCCTCGGGGGAAGTACTTC.

The rearrangement links TRBV27 to TRBJ2-3, with a possible D match to TRBD2 (6 bases). The germline V and J ends were trimmed by 3 bases and 0 bases, with 10 bases remaining between them. Germline values: CDR1 MNHEY, CDR2 SMNVEV (reference sequence). This CDR3 has 15 amino acids. The CDR3, as DNA: TGTGCCAGCAGTTTGTACGGGGGAAGCACAGATACGCAGTATTTT. Its protein product is CASSLYGGSTDTQYF.

This clone has just a few counts. The chain is built from TRBV5-4 and TRBJ2-7; TRBD1 matches 7 bases. V shed 1 base, J shed 0 bases, and the junction held 4 bases outside the gene matches. The germline V gene has CDR1 SGHNT and CDR2 YYREEE (reference sequence). This CDR3 is 15 amino acids long. The CDR3 coding sequence is TGTGCCAGCAGCTTGCCCGGGACAGCCTCCTACGAGCAGTACTTC. Amino acids: CASSLPGTASYEQYF.

The rearrangement uses TRBV19 and TRBJ2-1; 7 nucleotides line up with TRBD1. Losses at the gene ends were 6 bases for V and 0 bases for J; bases not matched to a gene: 2. Per germline, CDR1 LNHDA and CDR2 SQIVND (reference sequence). The CDR3 is 14 amino acids. DNA of the CDR3: TGTGCCAGTAGCCGACAGGGCTCCTACAATGAGCAGTTCTTC. This translates into CASSRQGSYNEQFF.

The chain uses TRBV5-1 and TRBJ2-7; D unclear. The CDR3 is made up of 16 amino acids. The germline gives CDR1 SGHRS, CDR2 YFSETQ. Trimming took off 2 bases at V and 6 bases at J, with 21 bases between the two ends. CDR3: CASSFPPAASYSEQYF. The CDR3 coding sequence is TGCGCCAGCAGCTTTCCCCCCGCGGCCAGTTATTCCGAGCAGTACTTC.

This sequence joins TRBV20-1 and TRBJ1-1; TRBD1 is a possible D gene (5 bases). Trimming took off 3 bases at V and 10 bases at J, with 15 bases between the two ends. Germline V CDR1 and CDR2: DFQATT, SNEGSKA (reference sequence). This CDR3 has 12 residues. The CDR3 here is CSASTVGQGAFF. The CDR3 DNA reads TGCAGTGCTAGTACAGTTGGTCAGGGAGCTTTCTTT.

The chain recombines TRBV28 with TRBJ1-3, with no clear D. This CDR3 is built from 15 residues. With 5 bases removed from V and 4 bases from J, the gap between germline ends came to 15 bases. The germline V gene encodes CDR1 MDHEN and CDR2 SYDVKM. The CDR3 loop is CASSPPRRVGNTIYF. CDR3 bases: TGTGCCAGCAGTCCCCCCCGGAGGGTAGGAAACACCATATATTTT.

The chain combines TRBV2 with TRBJ1-1; 8 bases line up with TRBD1. The CDR3 runs to 13 residues. Germline CDR1 and CDR2: SNHLY and FYNNEI. The V segment lost 10 bases and the J segment 1 base; nucleotides outside the gene matches: 5. The CDR3 is CATPGQANTEAFF. The CDR3 bases are TGTGCCACCCCGGGACAGGCGAACACTGAAGCTTTCTTT.

The V call is TRBV2, the J call TRBJ1-3, with D hard to call. CDR3 size: 13 residues. Germline V gene data show CDR1 as SNHLY and CDR2 as FYNNEI. Deletions cut 6 bases from V and 4 bases from J, with 10 bases between. The CDR3 here is CASSERQGNTIYF. In DNA, the CDR3 is TGTGCCAGCAGCGAGCGGCAAGGAAACACCATATATTTT.

V usage is TRBV7-6 and J usage is TRBJ2-7, with TRBD1 as a possible D gene (6 bases). Germline V gene lookup returns CDR1 SGHVS and CDR2 FNYEAQ. The CDR3 has 16 amino acids. Trimming took 5 bases from V and 1 from J, leaving 18 bases between them. The CDR3: CASSPYLTGGSYEQYF. In DNA form, the CDR3 reads TGTGCCAGCAGCCCTTACCTGACAGGAGGATCCTACGAGCAGTACTTC. The full variable domain, with the rest looked up from reference TRBV7-6 and TRBJ2-7, is GAGVSQSPRYKVTKRGQDVALRCDPISGHVSLYWYRQALGQGPEFLTYFNYEAQQDKSGLPNDRFSAERPEGSISTLTIQRTEQRDSAMYRCASSPYLTGGSYEQYFGPGTRLTVT.

The chain combines TRBV30 with TRBJ1-4, with unresolved D. The CDR3 spans 15 residues. Trimming stripped 4 bases from V and 6 bases from J, with 18 bases between. Germline loops: CDR1 GTSNPN, CDR2 SVGIG (reference sequence). The CDR3 is CAWNKVQDIDEKLFF. CDR3 in DNA: TGTGCCTGGAATAAAGTTCAGGATATAGATGAAAAACTGTTTTTT. Filled out from reference TRBV30 and TRBJ1-4, the complete variable domain reads SQTIHQWPATLVQPVGSPLSLECTVEGTSNPNLYWYRQAAGRGLQLLFYSVGIGQISSEVPQNLSASRPQDRQFILSSKKLLLSDSGFYLCAWNKVQDIDEKLFFGSGTQLSVL.

The chain joins TRBV9 to TRBJ1-6, with a possible D match to TRBD1 (5 bases). The V and J ends lost 0 bases and 10 bases respectively, with 11 bases between them. CDR3 size: 14 residues. CDR1 is SGDLS and CDR2 is YYNGEE in the germline V gene. The CDR3 spells CASSVDSGGSPLHF. The CDR3 region has the DNA TGTGCCAGCAGCGTAGATTCGGGGGGATCACCCCTCCACTTT.

The chain links TRBV4-2 to TRBJ2-2; 8 bases are a match to TRBD1. This CDR3 has 17 amino acids. CDR1 is LGHNA and CDR2 is YNFKEQ in the germline V gene. With V trimmed by 2 bases and J by 1 base, 6 bases remained unmatched. The chain's CDR3 is CASSQPYRGENTGELFF. The CDR3 bases are TGTGCCAGCAGCCAACCGTACAGGGGGGAGAACACCGGGGAGCTGTTTTTT.

This clone was observed a single time. This same CDR3 is encoded by further DNA sequences in the sample. V gene TRBV7-6 combines with J gene TRBJ1-2; 7 positions match TRBD1. V shed 5 bases and J 4 bases; nucleotides not matched to a gene: 7. The germline V gene encodes CDR1 SGHVS and CDR2 FNYEAQ. The CDR3 contains 14 residues. The CDR3 protein is CASSPAGGGYGYTF. The CDR3 region has the DNA TGTGCCAGCAGCCCCGCAGGGGGTGGCTATGGCTACACCTTC.

The chain carries TRBV19 and TRBJ1-3, with a tentative D call TRBD1 (6 bases). The CDR3 loop spans 16 amino acids. Germline V gene sequence: CDR1 LNHDA, CDR2 SQIVND (reference sequence). The germline V and J ends were trimmed by 6 bases and 4 bases, with 19 bases remaining between them. CDR3 amino acids: CASSGGDKLGGNTIYF. The CDR3 DNA reads as TGTGCCAGTAGCGGGGGGGACAAACTCGGCGGAAACACCATATATTTT.

This chain links TRBV9 with TRBJ1-2; D uncertain. This CDR3 contains 14 residues. V was cut by 4 bases and J by 2 bases, with 12 bases left in between. The germline V gene has CDR1 SGDLS and CDR2 YYNGEE. In nucleotides, the CDR3 is TGTGCCAGCAGCCTCCGGGGAGAGAACTATGGCTACACCTTC. It is translated as CASSLRGENYGYTF.

The chain links TRBV4-3 to TRBJ2-2, with D hard to call. There are 15 residues in the CDR3. V was shortened by 0 bases and J by 4 bases, with 9 bases between the two germline ends. The germline V gene encodes CDR1 LGHNA and CDR2 YSLEER. The CDR3 protein is CASSQDLLTTGELFF. For the CDR3, the DNA is TGCGCCAGCAGCCAAGATTTGCTAACCACCGGGGAGCTGTTTTTT.

This clone turned up a few times. The chain links TRBV24-1 to TRBJ2-1; possibly TRBD1 for D (6 bases). From germline, CDR1 is KGHDR and CDR2 SFDVKD. The V end lost 4 bases, the J end lost 5 bases, and 20 bases lay between the germline ends. The CDR3 runs 17 residues. The CDR3 loop reads CATSDPSTGTQNNEQFF. In nucleotides, the CDR3 is TGTGCCACCAGTGACCCTTCCACCGGGACACAAAACAATGAGCAGTTCTTC.

This rearrangement joins TRBV7-9 to TRBJ1-2; weak D call: TRBD1 (6 bases). V lost 4 bases to trimming and J lost 2 bases, with 11 bases between them. CDR3 length equals 14 residues. The V gene's germline CDR1 is SEHNR and CDR2 FQNEAQ (reference sequence). As DNA, the CDR3 is TGTGCCAGCAGCTCTGCAGGGGTCAACTATGGCTACACCTTC. Translated, it gives CASSSAGVNYGYTF.

V is TRBV4-2 and J is TRBJ2-1; D is perhaps TRBD2 (6 bases). The CDR3 has 16 residues. V was pared by 4 bases and J by 9 bases, with 22 bases between. The germline V gene encodes CDR1 LGHNA and CDR2 YNFKEQ. DNA of the CDR3: TGTGCCAGCAGCCCGATGTTCCGGGGGTCCGTTAGTGAGCAGTTCTTC. Encoded protein: CASSPMFRGSVSEQFF.

The rearrangement uses TRBV3-1 (or the pseudogene TRBV3-2) and TRBJ1-1; 10 nucleotides align to TRBD1. Germline lookup yields CDR1 LGHDT and CDR2 YNNKEL (reference sequence). The CDR3 is made up of 16 amino acids. V dropped 2 bases and J dropped 5; count of bases not matched to a gene: 8. CDR3 sequence: CASSQKTGGLWTEAFF. CDR3 DNA: TGTGCCAGCAGCCAAAAGACAGGGGGCTTATGGACTGAAGCTTTCTTT.

The chain uses TRBV5-1 and TRBJ1-1; D is possibly TRBD1 (5 bases). Trimming pared 4 bases from V and 4 bases from J, leaving 20 bases between. Germline CDR1 and CDR2: SGHRS and YFSETQ. This CDR3 is built from 16 residues. CDR3 protein: CASSAASTGVVTEAFF. CDR3 bases: TGCGCCAGCAGCGCCGCATCCACAGGAGTTGTCACTGAAGCTTTCTTT. Full variable domain (rest looked up from reference TRBV5-1 and TRBJ1-1): KAGVTQTPRYLIKTRGQQVTLSCSPISGHRSVSWYQQTPGQGLQFLFEYFSETQRNKGNFPGRFSGRQFSNSRSEMNVSTLELGDSALYLCASSAASTGVVTEAFFGQGTRLTVV.

The chain is built from TRBV28 and TRBJ1-1, with D uncertain. The CDR3 is 11 amino acids. Germline values: CDR1 MDHEN, CDR2 SYDVKM. Trimming left V 6 bases short and J 8 bases short, with 10 bases between. The CDR3 sequence: CASSPRLEAFF. Here the CDR3 DNA reads TGTGCCAGCAGCCCTAGGCTGGAAGCTTTCTTT. The full variable domain, in which reference TRBV28 and TRBJ1-1 provide the parts outside the CDR3, is DVKVTQSSRYLVKRTGEKVFLECVQDMDHENMFWYRQDPGLGLRLIYFSYDVKMKEKGDIPEGYSVSREKKERFSLILESASTNQTSMYLCASSPRLEAFFGQGTRLTVV.

The chain couples TRBV6-5 to TRBJ2-7, with 7 bases aligning to TRBD1. The CDR3 sequence is 14 residues long. Germline CDR1 and CDR2: MNHEY and SVGAGI. The V and J ends lost 2 bases and 7 bases, in that order; junction bases with no gene match: 8. CDR3 sequence (DNA): TGTGCCAGCAGTTACCGGGACAGTCGATGGGAGCAGTACTTC. Encoded protein: CASSYRDSRWEQYF.